These 23 T cell receptor beta chains were all obtained from the same sample, sequenced in a study of shared clonotypes between healthy human individuals. Clones were read by immunoSEQ multiplex PCR, and TCRdb kept only the in-frame ones, dropping some. This sample has roughly 2 million clones, with about 95% found just once. The source material was naive CD4+ T cells sorted from blood. Subset specified: CD45RA+ positively selected. All receptors come from a man aged 18 to 30 in good health.

The chain uses TRBV10-3 and TRBJ2-2; TRBD2 matches 11 bases. V gave up 7 bases and J gave up 5 bases; unmatched junction bases: 3. The CDR3 spans 14 residues. Germline assignment: CDR1 ENHRY and CDR2 SYGVKD. The CDR3 region has the DNA TGTGCCATCACGGGACTAGCGGAGACCGGGGAGCTGTTTTTT. Encoded protein: CAITGLAETGELFF.

The chain employs TRBV18 and TRBJ2-1; 8 bases agree with TRBD1. The CDR3 runs to 15 residues. J gave up 4 bases and V 6 bases, and 8 bases lay outside the gene matches. Per germline, CDR1 KGHSH and CDR2 LQKENI. The CDR3 nucleotides are TGTGCCAGCTCCCAGGGACAGGTCCTTTACAATGAGCAGTTCTTC. As protein: CASSQGQVLYNEQFF.

This chain uses TRBV5-3 with TRBJ2-7; 8 bases are shared with TRBD2. TRBV5-3 is assigned to the ORF class and has an uncertain function. There are 16 residues in the CDR3. V lost 2 bases, J lost 1 base, and 8 bases stayed unmatched. As DNA, the CDR3 is TGTGCCAGAAGCTTACGCCAGGCTAGCGGGTCCTACGAGCAGTACTTC. Translated, it gives CARSLRQASGSYEQYF.

The chain links TRBV10-3 to TRBJ2-1; no clear D gene. V dropped 5 bases and J dropped 8 bases, with 10 bases sitting between them. This CDR3 comprises 12 residues. Germline V CDR1 and CDR2: ENHRY, SYGVKD. The CDR3 reads CAISFFGDEQFF. Here the CDR3 DNA reads TGTGCCATCAGTTTCTTCGGCGATGAGCAGTTCTTC.

This clone was seen a single time. This chain uses TRBV18 with TRBJ2-7; TRBD1 might be the D (6 bases). The CDR3 covers 16 residues. Germline V lookup: CDR1 KGHSH, CDR2 LQKENI. V gave up 2 bases and J gave up 1 base, with 15 bases separating them. Here the CDR3 reads CASSPSPGHLSYEQYF. In DNA form, the CDR3 reads TGTGCCAGCTCACCATCCCCGGGACACCTGTCCTACGAGCAGTACTTC.

In this sample, this clone turned up many times. In the same sample, other DNA sequences code for this CDR3. The chain uses TRBV5-1 and TRBJ1-1; D unresolved. V shed 1 base and J shed 8 bases, with 12 bases lying between them. The germline V gene encodes CDR1 SGHRS and CDR2 YFSETQ. The CDR3 covers 13 residues. CDR3 protein: CASSLHPGLEAFF. Written as DNA, the CDR3 is TGCGCCAGCAGCTTGCATCCCGGGTTGGAAGCTTTCTTT. The full variable domain, in which reference TRBV5-1 and TRBJ1-1 provide the parts outside the CDR3, is KAGVTQTPRYLIKTRGQQVTLSCSPISGHRSVSWYQQTPGQGLQFLFEYFSETQRNKGNFPGRFSGRQFSNSRSEMNVSTLELGDSALYLCASSLHPGLEAFFGQGTRLTVV.

The chain is built from TRBV6-5 and TRBJ2-5; D possibly uses TRBD1 or TRBD2 (5 bases each). The CDR3 length is 15 residues. In germline, CDR1 is MNHEY, CDR2 SVGAGI. The V end lost 7 bases, the J end lost 2 bases, and 17 bases lay between the germline ends. CDR3 coding DNA: TGTGCCAGCACCGGGACCGGGTGGAGGCAAGAGACCCAGTACTTC. The encoded protein is CASTGTGWRQETQYF.

Notes on this clone: This sample includes further DNA sequences coding for the same CDR3. The chain couples TRBV5-4 to TRBJ1-3; D possibly corresponds to TRBD1 (6 bases). The CDR3 loop spans 14 amino acids. Germline V gives CDR1 SGHNT, CDR2 YYREEE (reference sequence). V lost 2 bases and J lost 0, with 6 bases in between. Written as DNA, the CDR3 is TGTGCCAGCAGCTTAGGGGGCTCTGGAAACACCATATATTTT. The encoded protein is CASSLGGSGNTIYF.

V and J are TRBV18 and TRBJ1-1, with unresolved D. This CDR3 contains 16 residues. The germline V and J ends were trimmed by 1 base and 0 bases, with 12 bases remaining between them. CDR1 is KGHSH, CDR2 LQKENI, per germline. The CDR3 DNA is TGTGCCAGCTCACCACTTCTACCTGAAATGAACACTGAAGCTTTCTTT. This gives the protein CASSPLLPEMNTEAFF.

The chain links TRBV25-1 to TRBJ2-3; 9 nucleotides match TRBD2. The CDR3 runs 16 residues. V was clipped by 0 bases and J by 6 bases; unmatched bases: 7. The germline CDR1 and CDR2 sequences are MGHDK and SYGVNS. The CDR3 reads CASSEYLAGSADTQYF. The CDR3 DNA follows: TGTGCCAGCAGTGAATACCTAGCGGGAAGCGCTGATACGCAGTATTTT. The full variable domain, in which reference TRBV25-1 and TRBJ2-3 provide the parts outside the CDR3, is EADIYQTPRYLVIGTGKKITLECSQTMGHDKMYWYQQDPGMELHLIHYSYGVNSTEKGDLSSESTVSRIRTEHFPLTLESARPSHTSQYLCASSEYLAGSADTQYFGPGTRLTVL.

This clone was observed once. The V call is TRBV7-2, the J call TRBJ2-1; 10 nucleotides align to TRBD2. The CDR3 contains 16 residues. V gave up 0 bases and J gave up 8 bases; unmatched junction bases: 7. The germline V gene encodes CDR1 SGHTA and CDR2 FQGNSA. The CDR3 loop is CASSLAGLAGVDEQFF. CDR3 DNA sequence: TGTGCCAGCAGCTTAGCGGGGCTAGCGGGAGTGGATGAGCAGTTCTTC.

This sequence joins TRBV14 and TRBJ1-4, with a tentative D call TRBD1 (5 bases). CDR3 length equals 18 residues. The ends were cut back, 4 bases at V and 7 bases at J, with 25 bases in the middle. Per the germline V gene, CDR1 is SGHDN and CDR2 is FVKESK. The CDR3 here is CASSRGTSFLQDPEKLFF. The CDR3 DNA reads TGTGCCAGCAGCCGCGGGACGTCTTTCCTCCAAGACCCTGAAAAACTGTTTTTT. Variable domain in full (rest from reference TRBV14 and TRBJ1-4): EAGVTQFPSHSVIEKGQTVTLRCDPISGHDNLYWYRRVMGKEIKFLLHFVKESKQDESGMPNNRFLAERTGGTYSTLKVQPAELEDSGVYFCASSRGTSFLQDPEKLFFGSGTQLSVL.

The V gene is TRBV7-2, the J gene TRBJ2-3; TRBD2 agrees at 7 bases. The CDR3 is 16 amino acids. Germline CDR1 reads SGHTA; CDR2 reads FQGNSA. The V and J ends lost 2 bases and 2 bases, in that order; junction bases with no gene match: 7. The CDR3: CASSLRGTTFTDTQYF. In DNA form, the CDR3 reads TGTGCCAGCAGCTTACGGGGGACTACGTTCACAGATACGCAGTATTTT.

The chain uses TRBV18 and TRBJ2-7; 9 bases line up with TRBD1. The CDR3 consists of 15 residues. The germline CDR1 and CDR2 sequences are KGHSH and LQKENI. V trimming: 3 bases; J trimming: 7 bases; junction bases outside the gene matches: 10. CDR3 nucleotide sequence: TGTGCCAGCTCACCGGGACAGGGCCGGGGCGCTGAGCAGTACTTC. Translating gives CASSPGQGRGAEQYF.

The sample holds one count of this clone. In DNA form, the CDR3 reads TGTGCCAGCAGTGAAGCGCTACCCTATCAAGAGACCCAGTACTTC. This encodes CASSEALPYQETQYF. The chain uses TRBV2 and TRBJ2-5; no definite D call. The CDR3 contains 15 residues. The V and J ends lost 0 bases and 2 bases respectively, with 10 bases between them. Germline lookup yields CDR1 SNHLY and CDR2 FYNNEI. The entire variable domain, with the rest obtained from reference TRBV2 and TRBJ2-5, is as follows: EPEVTQTPSHQVTQMGQEVILRCVPISNHLYFYWYRQILGQKVEFLVSFYNNEISEKSEIFDDQFSVERPDGSNFTLKIRSTKLEDSAMYFCASSEALPYQETQYFGPGTRLLVL.

CDR3 nucleotides: TGTGCCAGCGGGACTGACAGGGGTAGGGAGACCCAGTACTTC. Translating it yields CASGTDRGRETQYF. The chain combines TRBV6-1 with TRBJ2-5; 8 nucleotides agree with TRBD1. V lost 8 bases to trimming and J lost 5 bases; unmatched junction nucleotides: 10. The germline CDR1 and CDR2 sequences are MNHNS and SASEGT. The CDR3 sequence is 14 residues long.

Comments on this clone: Within the sample, other DNA sequences also encode this same CDR3. The gene calls are TRBV28 and TRBJ1-1; D might be TRBD1 (5 bases). The CDR3 has 14 residues. The germline V gene encodes CDR1 MDHEN and CDR2 SYDVKM. V lost 6 bases and J 1 base, leaving 12 bases between the germline ends. CDR3 DNA sequence: TGTGCCAGCAGAGGCGGGACGGCGAACACTGAAGCTTTCTTT. Amino acids: CASRGGTANTEAFF.

The V call is TRBV9, the J call TRBJ2-5, with a weak D call TRBD2 (5 bases). Deletions cut 3 bases from V and 5 bases from J, with 17 bases between. CDR3 length: 15 residues. Germline CDR1 reads SGDLS; CDR2 reads YYNGEE. The chain's CDR3 is CASSGLGSQRETQYF. CDR3 bases: TGTGCCAGCAGCGGACTCGGGTCCCAGCGGGAGACCCAGTACTTC.

The chain is built from TRBV6-1 and TRBJ2-7; 8 nucleotides align to TRBD1. CDR1 and CDR2 from the germline V gene are MNHNS and SASEGT. The CDR3 length is 15 residues. The junction had 6 bases not matched to a gene; V was cut back by 2 bases and J by 3 bases. As DNA, the CDR3 is TGTGCCAGCAGTGAATCTGGGACAGGCTTCTACGAGCAGTACTTC. This codes for CASSESGTGFYEQYF.

The chain combines TRBV5-4 with TRBJ1-1; D uncertain. The CDR3 extends over 15 amino acids. CDR1 and CDR2 from the germline V gene are SGHNT and YYREEE (reference sequence). Trimming pared 0 bases from V and 2 bases from J, leaving 11 bases between. CDR3 sequence (DNA): TGTGCCAGCAGCTTGGGACGGGGAGGAAACACTGAAGCTTTCTTT. This gives the protein CASSLGRGGNTEAFF.

This clone was counted only a few times. The CDR3 coding sequence is TGTGCCAGCAGCCCTATAGGGCCCTATGGCTACACCTTC. As protein: CASSPIGPYGYTF. The genes are TRBV27 and TRBJ1-2; no clear D gene. Trimming took off 6 bases at V and 4 bases at J, with 12 bases between the two ends. CDR3 length equals 13 residues. Germline assignment: CDR1 MNHEY and CDR2 SMNVEV (reference sequence).

The chain carries TRBV6-4 and TRBJ2-1, with D possibly TRBD2 on 7 matching bases. This CDR3 contains 14 residues. The V gene's germline CDR1 is MRHNA and CDR2 SNTAGT. Trimming removed 5 bases from V and 4 bases from J, with 12 bases in between. DNA of the CDR3: TGTGCCAGCAGTTCCAAGGGGGGGTACAATGAGCAGTTCTTC. It translates to CASSSKGGYNEQFF.

This clone was observed once. The V gene is TRBV5-1, the J gene TRBJ1-1, with TRBD1 matching 10 bases. The CDR3 is 14 residues long. The germline gives CDR1 SGHRS, CDR2 YFSETQ. J lost 5 bases, V lost 3 bases, and 4 bases had no gene match. Written as DNA, the CDR3 is TGCGCCAGCAGCTCGACAGGGGGCAAGACTGAAGCTTTCTTT. It codes for CASSSTGGKTEAFF.